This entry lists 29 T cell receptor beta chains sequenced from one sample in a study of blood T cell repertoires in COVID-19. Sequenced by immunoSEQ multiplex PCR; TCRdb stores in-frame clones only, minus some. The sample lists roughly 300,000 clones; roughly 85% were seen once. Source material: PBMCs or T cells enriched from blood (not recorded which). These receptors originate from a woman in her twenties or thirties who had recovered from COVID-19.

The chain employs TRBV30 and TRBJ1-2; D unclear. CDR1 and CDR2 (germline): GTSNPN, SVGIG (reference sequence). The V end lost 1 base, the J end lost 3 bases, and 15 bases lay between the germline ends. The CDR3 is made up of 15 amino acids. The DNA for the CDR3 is TGTGCCTGGAGTGCCACGAGGTGGAACCACTATGGCTACACCTTC. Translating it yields CAWSATRWNHYGYTF.

The CDR3 coding sequence is TGTGCCAGCAGTTACCGTGGGACAGGAGTAGGGCAGCCCCAGCATTTT. It translates to CASSYRGTGVGQPQHF. The chain couples TRBV6-5 to TRBJ1-5; 8 bases are shared with TRBD1. Trimming took 2 bases from V and 7 from J; bases not matched to a gene: 10. CDR1 MNHEY and CDR2 SVGAGI come from the germline V gene. The CDR3 sequence is 16 residues long.

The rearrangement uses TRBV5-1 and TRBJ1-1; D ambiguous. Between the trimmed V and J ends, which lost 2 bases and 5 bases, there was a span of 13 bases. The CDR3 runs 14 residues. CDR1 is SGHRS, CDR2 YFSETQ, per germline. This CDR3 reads CASSFLRMETEAFF. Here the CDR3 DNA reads TGCGCCAGCAGCTTTTTGAGGATGGAAACTGAAGCTTTCTTT.

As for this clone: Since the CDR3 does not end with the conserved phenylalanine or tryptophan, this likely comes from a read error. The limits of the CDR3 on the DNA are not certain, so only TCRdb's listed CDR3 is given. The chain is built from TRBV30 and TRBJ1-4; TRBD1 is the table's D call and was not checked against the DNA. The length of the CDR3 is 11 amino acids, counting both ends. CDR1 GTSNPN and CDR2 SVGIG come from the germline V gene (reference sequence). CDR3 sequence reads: CAWSASRQGRS.

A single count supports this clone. This CDR3 is CASRRQPNEKLFF. DNA for the CDR3: TGTGCCAGCAGGAGGCAGCCTAATGAAAAACTGTTTTTT. V usage is TRBV7-2 and J usage is TRBJ1-4; D is undetermined. V gave up 6 bases and J gave up 3 bases, with 8 bases separating them. This CDR3 contains 13 residues. Germline CDR1 and CDR2: SGHTA and FQGNSA.

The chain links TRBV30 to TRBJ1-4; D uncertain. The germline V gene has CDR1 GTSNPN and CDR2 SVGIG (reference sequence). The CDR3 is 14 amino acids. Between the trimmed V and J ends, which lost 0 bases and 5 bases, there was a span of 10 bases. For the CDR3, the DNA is TGTGCCTGGAGTGTAGGCAGGAGGAATGAAAAACTGTTTTTT. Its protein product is CAWSVGRRNEKLFF.

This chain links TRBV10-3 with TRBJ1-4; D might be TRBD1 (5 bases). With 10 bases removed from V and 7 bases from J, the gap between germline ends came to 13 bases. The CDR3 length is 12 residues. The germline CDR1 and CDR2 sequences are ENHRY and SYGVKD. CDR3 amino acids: CASGGGGEKLFF. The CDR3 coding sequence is TGTGCCAGTGGCGGGGGGGGTGAAAAACTGTTTTTT.

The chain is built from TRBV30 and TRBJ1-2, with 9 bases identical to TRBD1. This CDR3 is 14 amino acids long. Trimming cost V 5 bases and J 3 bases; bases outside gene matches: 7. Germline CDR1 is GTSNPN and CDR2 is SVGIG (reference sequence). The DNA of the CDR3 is TGTGCCTGGGACAGGGGGACAGAGGACTATGGCTACACCTTC. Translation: CAWDRGTEDYGYTF.

In DNA form, the CDR3 reads TGTGCCAGTAGTATAGTGGCGAACACTGAAGCTTTCTTT. This translates into CASSIVANTEAFF. The rearrangement links TRBV19 to TRBJ1-1; D unclear. Trimming took 1 base from V and 1 from J, leaving 4 bases between them. CDR3 length: 13 residues. Germline CDR1 LNHDA, CDR2 SQIVND (reference sequence).

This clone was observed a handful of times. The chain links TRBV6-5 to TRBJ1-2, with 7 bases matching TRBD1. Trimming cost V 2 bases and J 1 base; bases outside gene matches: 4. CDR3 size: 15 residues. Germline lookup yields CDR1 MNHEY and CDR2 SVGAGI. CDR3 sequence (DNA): TGTGCCAGCAGTTACCAAGGGGGCGGTAACTATGGCTACACCTTC. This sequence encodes CASSYQGGGNYGYTF.

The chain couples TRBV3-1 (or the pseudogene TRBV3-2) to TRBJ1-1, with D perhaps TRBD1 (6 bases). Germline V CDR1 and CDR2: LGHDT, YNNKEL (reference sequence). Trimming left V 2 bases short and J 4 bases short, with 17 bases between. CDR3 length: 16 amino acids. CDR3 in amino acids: CASSQTGTLRGTEAFF. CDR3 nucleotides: TGTGCCAGCAGCCAAACAGGGACCCTCAGGGGCACTGAAGCTTTCTTT.

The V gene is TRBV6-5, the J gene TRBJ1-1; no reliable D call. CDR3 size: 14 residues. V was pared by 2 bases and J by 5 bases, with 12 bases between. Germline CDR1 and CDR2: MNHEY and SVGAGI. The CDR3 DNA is TGTGCCAGCAGTTACCGGGGTGATGGGACTGAAGCTTTCTTT. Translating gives CASSYRGDGTEAFF.

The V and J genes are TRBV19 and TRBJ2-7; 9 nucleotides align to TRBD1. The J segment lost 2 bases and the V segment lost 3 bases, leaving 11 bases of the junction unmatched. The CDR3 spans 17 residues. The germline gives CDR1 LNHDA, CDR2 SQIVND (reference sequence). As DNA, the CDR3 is TGTGCCAGTAGTATCGTTTGGGCGGGACAGGGTCCCTACGAGCAGTACTTC. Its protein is CASSIVWAGQGPYEQYF.

CDR3: CASSQETGVGNQPQHF. For the CDR3, the DNA is TGTGCCAGCAGCCAAGAAACAGGGGTCGGAAATCAGCCCCAGCATTTT. The chain is built from TRBV7-9 and TRBJ1-5, with 7 bases identical to TRBD1. The CDR3 sequence is 16 residues long. J was trimmed by 4 bases and V by 5 bases; bases with no gene match: 11. Germline CDR1 reads SEHNR; CDR2 reads FQNEAQ (reference sequence). Complete variable domain (other parts from reference TRBV7-9 and TRBJ1-5): DTGVSQNPRHKITKRGQNVTFRCDPISEHNRLYWYRQTLGQGPEFLTYFQNEAQLEKSRLLSDRFSAERPKGSFSTLEIQRTEQGDSAMYLCASSQETGVGNQPQHFGDGTRLSIL.

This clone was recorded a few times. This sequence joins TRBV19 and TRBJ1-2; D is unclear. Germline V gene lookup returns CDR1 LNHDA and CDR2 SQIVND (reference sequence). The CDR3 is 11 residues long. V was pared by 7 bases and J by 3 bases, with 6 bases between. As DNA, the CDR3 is TGTGCCAGTACTACTGACTATGGCTACACCTTC. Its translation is CASTTDYGYTF.

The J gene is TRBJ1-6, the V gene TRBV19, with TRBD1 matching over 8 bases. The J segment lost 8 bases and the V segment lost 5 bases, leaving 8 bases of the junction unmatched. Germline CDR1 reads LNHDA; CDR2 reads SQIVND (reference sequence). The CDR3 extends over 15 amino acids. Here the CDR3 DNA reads TGTGCCAGTAGTGCCAGGGGGCACCAAGATTCACCCCTCCACTTT. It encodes CASSARGHQDSPLHF.

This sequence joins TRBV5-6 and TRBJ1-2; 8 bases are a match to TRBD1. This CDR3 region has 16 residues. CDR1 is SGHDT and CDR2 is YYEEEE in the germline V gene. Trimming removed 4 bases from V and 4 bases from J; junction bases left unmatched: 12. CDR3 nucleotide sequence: TGTGCCAGCAGCCCGCGACAGGGGTATCCTGGCTATGGCTACACCTTC. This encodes CASSPRQGYPGYGYTF.

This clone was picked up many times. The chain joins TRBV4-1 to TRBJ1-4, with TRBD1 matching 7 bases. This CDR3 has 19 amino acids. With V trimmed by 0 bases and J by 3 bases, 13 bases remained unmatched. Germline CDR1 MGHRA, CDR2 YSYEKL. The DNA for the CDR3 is TGCGCCAGCAGCCAAGACTTGGGACAGCCTAGAGGGTCTAATGAAAAACTGTTTTTT. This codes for CASSQDLGQPRGSNEKLFF.

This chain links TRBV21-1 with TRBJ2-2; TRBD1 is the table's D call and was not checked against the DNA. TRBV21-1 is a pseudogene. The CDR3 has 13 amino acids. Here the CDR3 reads CASSSRGDRELFF. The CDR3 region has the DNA TGTGCCAGCAGTTCCAGGGGCGATAGGGAGCTGTTTTTT.

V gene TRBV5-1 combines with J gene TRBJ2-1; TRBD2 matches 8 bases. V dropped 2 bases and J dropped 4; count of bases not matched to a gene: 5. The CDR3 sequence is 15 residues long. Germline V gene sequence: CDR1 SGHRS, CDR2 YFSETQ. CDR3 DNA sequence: TGCGCCAGCAGCTTCACCGGGACTAGATACAATGAGCAGTTCTTC. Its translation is CASSFTGTRYNEQFF.

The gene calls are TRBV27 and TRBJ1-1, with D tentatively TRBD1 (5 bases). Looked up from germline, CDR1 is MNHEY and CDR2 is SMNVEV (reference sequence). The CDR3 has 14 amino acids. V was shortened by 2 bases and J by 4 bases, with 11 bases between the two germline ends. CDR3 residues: CASSLRLGGTEAFF. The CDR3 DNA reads TGTGCCAGCAGTTTACGCCTGGGGGGCACTGAAGCTTTCTTT.

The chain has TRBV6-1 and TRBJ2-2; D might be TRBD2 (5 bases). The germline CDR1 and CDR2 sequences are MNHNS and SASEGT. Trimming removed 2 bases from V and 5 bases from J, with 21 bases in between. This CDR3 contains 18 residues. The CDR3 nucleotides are TGTGCCAGCAGTGAAAAGAAGTTTGGGGTTCGGGGAACCGGGGAGCTGTTTTTT. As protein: CASSEKKFGVRGTGELFF.

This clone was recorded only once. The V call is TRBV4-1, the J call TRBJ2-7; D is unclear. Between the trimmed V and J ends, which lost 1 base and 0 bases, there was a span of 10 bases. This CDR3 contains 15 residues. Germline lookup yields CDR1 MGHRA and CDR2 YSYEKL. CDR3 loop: CASSQVSNPSYEQYF. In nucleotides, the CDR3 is TGCGCCAGCAGCCAAGTGAGTAACCCCTCCTACGAGCAGTACTTC.

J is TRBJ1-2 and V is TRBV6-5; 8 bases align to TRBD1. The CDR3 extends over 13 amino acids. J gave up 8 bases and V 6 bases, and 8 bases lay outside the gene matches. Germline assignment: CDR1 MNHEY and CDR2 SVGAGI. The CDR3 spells CASRPTGAGGYTF. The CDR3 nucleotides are TGTGCCAGCAGACCGACAGGGGCTGGAGGCTACACCTTC.

CDR3 DNA: TGTGCCAGCAGTGGAGGAGGGGCAATCTCCTACGAGCAGTACTTC. This codes for CASSGGGAISYEQYF. This chain connects TRBV2 to TRBJ2-7; D may be TRBD2 (6 bases). The V and J ends lost 4 bases and 0 bases respectively, with 13 bases between them. The CDR3 is 15 amino acids. Germline CDR1 reads SNHLY; CDR2 reads FYNNEI. Combining the CDR3 with reference TRBV2 and TRBJ2-7 gives the whole variable domain EPEVTQTPSHQVTQMGQEVILRCVPISNHLYFYWYRQILGQKVEFLVSFYNNEISEKSEIFDDQFSVERPDGSNFTLKIRSTKLEDSAMYFCASSGGGAISYEQYFGPGTRLTVT.

CDR3 protein: CASRFRGDQPQHF. The CDR3 DNA follows: TGTGCCAGTAGATTTAGGGGCGATCAGCCCCAGCATTTT. The chain uses TRBV19 and TRBJ1-5; D possibly corresponds to TRBD1 (5 bases). Germline V gene lookup returns CDR1 LNHDA and CDR2 SQIVND (reference sequence). Trimming stripped 6 bases from V and 5 bases from J, with 11 bases between. CDR3 size: 13 residues. Based on the CDR3 plus reference TRBV19 and TRBJ1-5, the full variable domain is DGGITQSPKYLFRKEGQNVTLSCEQNLNHDAMYWYRQDPGQGLRLIYYSQIVNDFQKGDIAEGYSVSREKKESFPLTVTSAQKNPTAFYLCASRFRGDQPQHFGDGTRLSIL.

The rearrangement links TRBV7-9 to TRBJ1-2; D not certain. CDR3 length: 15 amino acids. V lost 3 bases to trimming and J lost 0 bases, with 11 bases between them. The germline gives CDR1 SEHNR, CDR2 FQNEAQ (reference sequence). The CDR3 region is CASSFALSANYGYTF. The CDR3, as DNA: TGTGCCAGCAGCTTCGCCTTATCAGCTAACTATGGCTACACCTTC.

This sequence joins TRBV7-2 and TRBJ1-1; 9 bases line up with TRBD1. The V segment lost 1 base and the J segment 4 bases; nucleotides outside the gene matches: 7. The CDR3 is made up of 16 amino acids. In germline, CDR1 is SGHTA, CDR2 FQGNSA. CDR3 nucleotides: TGTGCCAGCAGCTTAGTAACAGGGGGCTTGGGCACTGAAGCTTTCTTT. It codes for CASSLVTGGLGTEAFF.

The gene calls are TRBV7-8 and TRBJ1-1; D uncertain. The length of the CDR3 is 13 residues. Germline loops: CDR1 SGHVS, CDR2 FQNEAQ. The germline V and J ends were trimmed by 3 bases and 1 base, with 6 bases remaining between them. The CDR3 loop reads CASSFGRNTEAFF. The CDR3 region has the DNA TGTGCCAGCAGCTTCGGTAGGAACACTGAAGCTTTCTTT. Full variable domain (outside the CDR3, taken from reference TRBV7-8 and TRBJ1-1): GAGVSQSPRYKVAKRGQDVALRCDPISGHVSLFWYQQALGQGPEFLTYFQNEAQLDKSGLPSDRFFAERPEGSVSTLKIQRTQQEDSAVYLCASSFGRNTEAFFGQGTRLTVV.